The 4 T cell receptor beta chains below come from one sample, sequenced in a study of control samples from healthy donors and cancer patients. Here immunoSEQ multiplex PCR was the method, and the copy in TCRdb shows in-frame clones only, minus some. The sample lists fewer than 500,000 clones; approximately 92% were seen once. Material: PBMCs. The receptors were gathered from a man aged 35-49 years with head and neck cancer.

This chain links TRBV30 with TRBJ1-1; 8 bases are shared with TRBD1. This CDR3 has 14 amino acids. With V trimmed by 5 bases and J by 4 bases, 9 bases remained unmatched. Germline V CDR1 and CDR2: GTSNPN, SVGIG (reference sequence). The CDR3 region is CAWGQDRVGTEAFF. DNA of the CDR3: TGTGCCTGGGGGCAGGACAGGGTCGGCACTGAAGCTTTCTTT.

V gene TRBV14 combines with J gene TRBJ2-5; D is perhaps TRBD2 (6 bases). Per the germline V gene, CDR1 is SGHDN and CDR2 is FVKESK. This CDR3 contains 16 residues. V was pared by 1 base and J by 7 bases, with 19 bases between. CDR3 sequence (DNA): TGTGCCAGCAGCCAAGTGGTGACTAGTCTGGGTGGGACCCAGTACTTC. This encodes CASSQVVTSLGGTQYF.

The rearrangement links TRBV4-1 to TRBJ2-1; D is ambiguous. Germline V gene sequence: CDR1 MGHRA, CDR2 YSYEKL. This CDR3 has 16 amino acids. Between the trimmed V and J ends, which lost 2 bases and 6 bases, there was a span of 17 bases. CDR3 nucleotide sequence: TGCGCCAGCAGCCAACAAGGTTCGCTTACTACCAATGAGCAGTTCTTC. It is translated as CASSQQGSLTTNEQFF.

The chain recombines TRBV6-6 with TRBJ2-7, with 8 bases that match TRBD1. CDR1 MNHNY and CDR2 SVGAGI come from the germline V gene (reference sequence). Losses at the gene ends were 7 bases for V and 0 bases for J; bases not matched to a gene: 8. The CDR3 has 15 amino acids. The CDR3 protein is CASISGQVSSYEQYF. Written as DNA, the CDR3 is TGTGCCAGCATTTCGGGACAGGTGAGCTCCTACGAGCAGTACTTC.